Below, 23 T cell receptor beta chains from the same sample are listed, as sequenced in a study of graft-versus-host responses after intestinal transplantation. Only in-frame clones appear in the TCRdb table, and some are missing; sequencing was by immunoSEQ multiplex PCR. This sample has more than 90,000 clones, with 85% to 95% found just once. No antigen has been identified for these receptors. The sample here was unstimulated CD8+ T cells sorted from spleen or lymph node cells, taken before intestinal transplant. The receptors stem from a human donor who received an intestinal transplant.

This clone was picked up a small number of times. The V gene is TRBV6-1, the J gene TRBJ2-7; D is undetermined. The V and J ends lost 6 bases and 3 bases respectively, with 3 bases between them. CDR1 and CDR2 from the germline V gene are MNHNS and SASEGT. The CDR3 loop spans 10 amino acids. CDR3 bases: TGTGCCAGCAGCCGCTACGAGCAGTACTTC. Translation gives CASSRYEQYF.

In DNA form, the CDR3 reads TGTGCCAGCAGTTGGGCAGGGGACTATGGCTACACCTTC. It encodes CASSWAGDYGYTF. The V call is TRBV27, the J call TRBJ1-2, with D possibly being TRBD1 (6 bases). Trimming took off 4 bases at V and 3 bases at J, with 9 bases between the two ends. The germline gives CDR1 MNHEY, CDR2 SMNVEV (reference sequence). This CDR3 is built from 13 residues.

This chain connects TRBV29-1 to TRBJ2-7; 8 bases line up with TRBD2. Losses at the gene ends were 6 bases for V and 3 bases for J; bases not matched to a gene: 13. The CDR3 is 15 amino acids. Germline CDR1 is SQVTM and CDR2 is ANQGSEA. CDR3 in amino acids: CSVAPLTSGVYEQYF. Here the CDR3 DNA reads TGCAGCGTCGCCCCTCTCACTAGCGGAGTCTACGAGCAGTACTTC.

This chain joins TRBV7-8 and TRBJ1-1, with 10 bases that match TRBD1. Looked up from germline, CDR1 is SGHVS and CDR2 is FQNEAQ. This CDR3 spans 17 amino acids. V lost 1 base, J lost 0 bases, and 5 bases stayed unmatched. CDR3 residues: CASSLGPGQGMNTEAFF. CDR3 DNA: TGTGCCAGCAGCTTAGGACCGGGACAGGGGATGAACACTGAAGCTTTCTTT.

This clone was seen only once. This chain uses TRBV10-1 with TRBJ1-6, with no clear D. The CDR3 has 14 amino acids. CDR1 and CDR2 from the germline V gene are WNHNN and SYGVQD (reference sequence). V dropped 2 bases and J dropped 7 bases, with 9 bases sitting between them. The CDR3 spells CASSEGSLNSPLHF. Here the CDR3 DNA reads TGCGCCAGCAGTGAGGGCAGTTTGAATTCACCCCTCCACTTT.

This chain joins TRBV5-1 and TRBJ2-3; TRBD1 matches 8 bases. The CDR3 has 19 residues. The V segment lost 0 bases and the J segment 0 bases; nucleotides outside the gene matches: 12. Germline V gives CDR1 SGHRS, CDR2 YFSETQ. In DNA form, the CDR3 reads TGCGCCAGCAGCTTGGCCGTCCGACAGGGGTTCTATAGCACAGATACGCAGTATTTT. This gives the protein CASSLAVRQGFYSTDTQYF.

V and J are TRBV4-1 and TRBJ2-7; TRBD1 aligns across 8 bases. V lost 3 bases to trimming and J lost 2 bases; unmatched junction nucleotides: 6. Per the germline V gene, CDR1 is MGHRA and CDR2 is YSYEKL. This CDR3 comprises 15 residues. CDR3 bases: TGCGCCAGCAGCCACCGGACAGGGTCGACCTACGAGCAGTACTTC. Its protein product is CASSHRTGSTYEQYF.

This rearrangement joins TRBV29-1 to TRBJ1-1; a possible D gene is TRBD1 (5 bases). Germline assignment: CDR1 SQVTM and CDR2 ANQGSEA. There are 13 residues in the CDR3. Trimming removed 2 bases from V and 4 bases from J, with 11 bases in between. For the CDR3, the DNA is TGCAGCGTTGAATGGGGCTTGGGCACTGAAGCTTTCTTT. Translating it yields CSVEWGLGTEAFF.

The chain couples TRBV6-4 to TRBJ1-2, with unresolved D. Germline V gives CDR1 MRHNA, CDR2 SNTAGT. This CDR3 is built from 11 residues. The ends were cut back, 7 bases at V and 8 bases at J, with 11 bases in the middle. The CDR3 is CASTARLGYTF. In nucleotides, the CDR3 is TGTGCCAGCACCGCGCGCTTGGGCTACACCTTC.

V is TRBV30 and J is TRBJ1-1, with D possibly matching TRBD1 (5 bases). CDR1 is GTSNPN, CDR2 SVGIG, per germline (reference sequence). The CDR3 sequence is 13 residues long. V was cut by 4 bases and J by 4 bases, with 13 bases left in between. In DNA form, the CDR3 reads TGTGCCTGGAATCAGGGTTTTGGCACTGAAGCTTTCTTT. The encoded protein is CAWNQGFGTEAFF.

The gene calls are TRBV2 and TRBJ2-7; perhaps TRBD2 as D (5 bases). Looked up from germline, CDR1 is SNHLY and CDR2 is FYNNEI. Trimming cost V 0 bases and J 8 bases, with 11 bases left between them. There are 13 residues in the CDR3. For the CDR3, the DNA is TGTGCCAGCAGTGAAGCTCGGGGAGATCAGCAGTACTTC. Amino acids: CASSEARGDQQYF.

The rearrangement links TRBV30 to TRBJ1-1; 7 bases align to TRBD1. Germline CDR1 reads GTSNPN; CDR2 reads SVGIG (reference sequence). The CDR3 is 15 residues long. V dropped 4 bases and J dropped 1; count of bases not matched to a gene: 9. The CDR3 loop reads CAWNAIRQGNTEAFF. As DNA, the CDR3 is TGTGCCTGGAATGCGATAAGACAGGGGAACACTGAAGCTTTCTTT. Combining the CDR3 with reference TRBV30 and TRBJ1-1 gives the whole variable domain SQTIHQWPATLVQPVGSPLSLECTVEGTSNPNLYWYRQAAGRGLQLLFYSVGIGQISSEVPQNLSASRPQDRQFILSSKKLLLSDSGFYLCAWNAIRQGNTEAFFGQGTRLTVV.

CDR3 bases: TGTGCCAGTAGTATGGGGGGTGGGACAGGGTACAATGAGCAGTTCTTC. It codes for CASSMGGGTGYNEQFF. The chain links TRBV19 to TRBJ2-1; 9 bases line up with TRBD1. Trimming cost V 3 bases and J 4 bases; bases outside gene matches: 7. Germline V gene lookup returns CDR1 LNHDA and CDR2 SQIVND (reference sequence). The CDR3 runs 16 residues.

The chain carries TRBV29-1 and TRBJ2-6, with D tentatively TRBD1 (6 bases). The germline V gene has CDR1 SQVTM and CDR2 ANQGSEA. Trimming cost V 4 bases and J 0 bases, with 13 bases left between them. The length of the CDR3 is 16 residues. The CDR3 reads CSVVGAPPSGANVLTF. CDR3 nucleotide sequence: TGCAGCGTTGTGGGGGCTCCCCCCTCTGGGGCCAACGTCCTGACTTTC.

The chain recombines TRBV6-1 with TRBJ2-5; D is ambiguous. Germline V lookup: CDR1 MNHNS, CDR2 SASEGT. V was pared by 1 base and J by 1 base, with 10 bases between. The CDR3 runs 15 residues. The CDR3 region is CASSEDATSQETQYF. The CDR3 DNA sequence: TGTGCCAGCAGTGAAGATGCGACTTCCCAAGAGACCCAGTACTTC.

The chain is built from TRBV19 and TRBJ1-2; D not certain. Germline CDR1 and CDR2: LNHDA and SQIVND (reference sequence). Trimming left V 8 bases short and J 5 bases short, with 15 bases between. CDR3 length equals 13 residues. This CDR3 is CASDQGGRYGYTF. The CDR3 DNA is TGTGCCAGTGATCAAGGTGGGCGATATGGCTACACCTTC.

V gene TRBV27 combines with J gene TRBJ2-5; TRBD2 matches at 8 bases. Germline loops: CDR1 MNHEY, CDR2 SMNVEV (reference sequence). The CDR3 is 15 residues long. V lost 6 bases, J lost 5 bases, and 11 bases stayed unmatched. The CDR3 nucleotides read TGTGCCAGCAGGGGTCCTAATAGCGGGACTGAGACCCAGTACTTC. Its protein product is CASRGPNSGTETQYF.

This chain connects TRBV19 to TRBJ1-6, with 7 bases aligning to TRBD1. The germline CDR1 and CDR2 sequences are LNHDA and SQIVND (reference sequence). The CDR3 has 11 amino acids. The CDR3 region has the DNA TGTGGGACAGGTTATAATTCACCCCTCCACTTT. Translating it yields CGTGYNSPLHF. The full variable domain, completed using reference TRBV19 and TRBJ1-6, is DGGITQSPKYLFRKEGQNVTLSCEQNLNHDAMYWYRQDPGQGLRLIYYSQIVNDFQKGDIAEGYSVSREKKESFPLTVTSAQKNPTAFYLCGTGYNSPLHFGNGTRLTVT.

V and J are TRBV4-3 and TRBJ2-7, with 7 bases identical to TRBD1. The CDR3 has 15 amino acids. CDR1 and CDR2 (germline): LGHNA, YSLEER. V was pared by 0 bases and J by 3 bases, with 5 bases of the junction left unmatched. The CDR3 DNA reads TGCGCCAGCAGCCAAGATCAGGCAGGGGGCTACGAGCAGTACTTC. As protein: CASSQDQAGGYEQYF.

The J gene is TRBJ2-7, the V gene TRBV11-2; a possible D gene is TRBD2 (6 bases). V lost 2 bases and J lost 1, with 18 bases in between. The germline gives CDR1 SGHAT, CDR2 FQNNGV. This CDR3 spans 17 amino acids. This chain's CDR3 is CASSLYGSYGGSYEQYF. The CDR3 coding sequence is TGTGCCAGCAGCTTATACGGTTCGTACGGGGGATCCTACGAGCAGTACTTC.

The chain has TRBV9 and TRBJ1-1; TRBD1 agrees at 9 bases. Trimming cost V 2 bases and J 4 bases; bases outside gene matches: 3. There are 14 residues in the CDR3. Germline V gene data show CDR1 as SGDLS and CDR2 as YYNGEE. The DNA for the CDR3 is TGTGCCAGCAGCGTCACAGGGGGCGGCACTGAAGCTTTCTTT. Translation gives CASSVTGGGTEAFF.

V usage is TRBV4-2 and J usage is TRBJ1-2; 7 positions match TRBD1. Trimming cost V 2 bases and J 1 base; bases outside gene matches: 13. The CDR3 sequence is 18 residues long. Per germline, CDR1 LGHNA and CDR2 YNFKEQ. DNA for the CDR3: TGTGCCAGCAGCCAATCAACCCGGGCAGGGGGTTATAACTATGGCTACACCTTC. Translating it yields CASSQSTRAGGYNYGYTF.

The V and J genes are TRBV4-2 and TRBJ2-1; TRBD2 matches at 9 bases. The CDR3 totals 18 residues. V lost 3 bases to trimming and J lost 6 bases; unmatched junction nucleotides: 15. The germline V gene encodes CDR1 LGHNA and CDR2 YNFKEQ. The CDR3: CASSQALKAGGMGNEQFF. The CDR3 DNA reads TGTGCCAGCAGCCAGGCCCTTAAAGCGGGGGGCATGGGCAATGAGCAGTTCTTC.